Listed below are T cell receptor beta chains from one sample, sequenced in a study of response to subunit inactivated influenza vaccine. Using its own MiXCR run on the RT-PCR reads, TCRdb lists one record per CDR3 protein. The sample holds about 780,000 distinct CDR3 sequences; approximately 17% are singletons and the top ten take around 9.9%. The specimen comprised PBMCs from blood, sampled 4 to 6 days after vaccination. These receptors all stem from a middle-aged man who received an inactivated influenza vaccine. The CDR3 runs from the conserved cysteine through the conserved F or W. Fields, in order: D gene, J gene, clone size, V gene, CDR3 DNA, CDR3 protein. D genes are given only for firm matches. Size is omitted from some rows. Given values are once, few, many or a class for expanded clones.

>.|TRBJ1-2|.|TRBV10-3
TGTGCCATCAGTGGTAACAGGGACTATGGCTACACCTTC
CAISGNRDYGYTF
>.|TRBJ2-1|.|TRBV7-9
TGTGCCAGCAGCCCAGAGGTGGGAGAGCAGTTCTTC
CASSPEVGEQFF
>.|TRBJ1-1|many|TRBV12-3/TRBV12-4
TGTGCCAGCGCCCTGGGGTTAAGGACTGAAGCTTTCTTT
CASALGLRTEAFF
>.|TRBJ2-2|many|TRBV4-3
TGCGCCAGCAGCCAAGATCTCTTCGGGGGAACGAACACCGGGGAGCTGTTTTTT
CASSQDLFGGTNTGELFF
>TRBD2|TRBJ2-7|few|TRBV7-2
TGTGCCAGCAGCCCAAGTAGCGGGAGGGCCTACGAGCAGTACTTC
CASSPSSGRAYEQYF
>.|TRBJ2-2|.|TRBV10-1
TGCGCCACCCAGCCGGGAACAAACACCGGGGAGCTGTTTTTT
CATQPGTNTGELFF
>TRBD2|TRBJ2-7|few|TRBV6-5
TGTGCCAGCAGTAAACTCGTGGCTAGCGGGAGTATCTACGAGCAGTACTTC
CASSKLVASGSIYEQYF
>TRBD1|TRBJ1-1|.|TRBV20-1
TGCAGTGCTAGAACCCCGGGGACAGCTAAAACTGAAGCTTTCTTT
CSARTPGTAKTEAFF
>.|TRBJ2-7|few|TRBV7-2
TGTGCCAGCAGCCAGACAAACGGAAACTACGAGCAGTACTTC
CASSQTNGNYEQYF
>TRBD1|TRBJ2-1|many|TRBV10-2
TGCGCCAGCAGTGGGACAGGGTCCTACAATGAGCAGTTCTTC
CASSGTGSYNEQFF
>.|TRBJ1-6|.|TRBV28
TGTGCCAGCAGGGGGACACATAATTCACCCCTCCACTTT
CASRGTHNSPLHF
>TRBD2|TRBJ2-7|few|TRBV4-2
TGTGCCAGCAGCCAAGGGGAGCGCGGGACTAGCGGGACGGTTAAGTACTTC
CASSQGERGTSGTVKYF
>.|TRBJ2-5|many|TRBV29-1
TGCAGCGTTGAAGGGGGGGAGGCGCAGGAGACCCAGTACTTC
CSVEGGEAQETQYF
>TRBD1|TRBJ2-7|many|TRBV6-2/TRBV6-3
TGTGCCAGCAGTTACCCCGGGACAGTATACGAGCAGTACTTC
CASSYPGTVYEQYF
>.|TRBJ1-2|.|TRBV4-3
TGCGCCAGCAGCCAAGACCTGGGCGGTGGCTACACCTTC
CASSQDLGGGYTF
>.|TRBJ2-7|.|TRBV11-2
TGTGCCAGCAGGATAGCAATCCATCACCCCGAGCAGTACTTC
CASRIAIHHPEQYF
>.|TRBJ2-7|many|TRBV12-3/TRBV12-4
TGTGCCAGCAGTTTGGGCTCCAGCTCCTACGAGCAGTACTTC
CASSLGSSSYEQYF
>.|TRBJ1-5|few|TRBV7-2
TGTGCCAGCAGCTTAGTGGCCAATAGCAATCAGCCCCAGCATTTT
CASSLVANSNQPQHF
>.|TRBJ2-5|few|TRBV10-3
TGTGCCATCAGTGAGAGAGGGGTCGGAGAGACCCAGTACTTC
CAISERGVGETQYF
>.|TRBJ2-5|.|TRBV24-1
TGTGCCACCAGTGGCTCGGGGTGGGAAGAGACCCAGTACTTC
CATSGSGWEETQYF
>.|TRBJ2-7|few|TRBV20-1
TGCAGTGCTAGTCACGGAAACTACGAGCAGTACTTC
CSASHGNYEQYF
>TRBD1|TRBJ1-1|few|TRBV5-6
TGTGCCAGCAGCACTGACAGGGGAGTTACTGAAGCTTTCTTT
CASSTDRGVTEAFF
>.|TRBJ2-5|.|TRBV7-9
TGTGCCAGCAGTACCGTGGAGGGGGTTGAGACCCAGTACTTC
CASSTVEGVETQYF
>TRBD2|TRBJ2-2|few|TRBV5-1
TGCGCCAGCAGCACTAGCGGGAGCACCGGGGAGCTGTTTTTT
CASSTSGSTGELFF
>.|TRBJ1-3|many|TRBV12-3/TRBV12-4
TGTGCCAGCAGTTTACAGGGGATCTCTGGAAACACCATATATTTT
CASSLQGISGNTIYF
>.|TRBJ2-6|.|TRBV20-1
TGCAGTGCTAGAGATCCCGACAGACCCTCTGGGGCCAACGTCCTGACTTTC
CSARDPDRPSGANVLTF
>.|TRBJ2-3|.|TRBV24-1
TGTGCCACCAGTGATAAGAGCGGGAGCACAGATACGCAGTATTTT
CATSDKSGSTDTQYF
>.|TRBJ1-5|many|TRBV6-2/TRBV6-3
TGTGCCAGCAGTCCACAGGGAGGCAATCAGCCCCAGCATTTT
CASSPQGGNQPQHF
>TRBD1|TRBJ2-3|.|TRBV6-5
TGTGCCAGCAGTTCCAGGACAGGGGGTGAAGATACGCAGTATTTT
CASSSRTGGEDTQYF
>TRBD1|TRBJ2-5|many|TRBV7-8
TGTGCCAGCAGCGCGTACTACAGGGGGCTGAAGACCCAGTACTTC
CASSAYYRGLKTQYF
>.|TRBJ1-2|many|TRBV28
TGTGCCAGCGTGGACAGAGGGTTAGGCTACACCTTC
CASVDRGLGYTF
>.|TRBJ1-1|.|TRBV2
TGTGCCAGCAGTGAAATTTTAACCCTGAACACTGAAGCTTTCTTT
CASSEILTLNTEAFF
>.|TRBJ2-7|few|TRBV5-8
TGTGCCAGCAGCCAGGACACAAGACCCTACGAGCAGTACTTC
CASSQDTRPYEQYF
>TRBD1|TRBJ1-2|.|TRBV6-1
TGTGCCAGCAGTGCAAACAGGGGGCTCACCTATGGCTACACCTTC
CASSANRGLTYGYTF
>TRBD1|TRBJ2-3|.|TRBV20-1
TGCAGTGCTAGGGGGAGACAGGGACGGGCAGATACGCAGTATTTT
CSARGRQGRADTQYF
>TRBD2|TRBJ2-7|.|TRBV28
TGTGCCAGCAGTTTCGGGGGGGCCGGCTACGAGCAGTACTTC
CASSFGGAGYEQYF
>.|TRBJ2-3|.|TRBV3-1
TGTGCCAGCAGCCCCACTAGCAGCAGCACAGATACGCAGTATTTT
CASSPTSSSTDTQYF
>TRBD2|TRBJ2-1|.|TRBV6-1
TGTGCCAGCAGTACCCTTAGCGGGAGGGCCGGGAATGAGCAGTTCTTC
CASSTLSGRAGNEQFF
>.|TRBJ2-2|few|TRBV6-2/TRBV6-3
TGTGCCAGCAAGGCCCTCAGGGGCGGTGACACCGGGGAGCTGTTTTTT
CASKALRGGDTGELFF
>.|TRBJ1-2|few|TRBV28
TGTGCCAGCAGTGTAATACTGGCGGATAACTATGGCTACACCTTC
CASSVILADNYGYTF
>TRBD2|TRBJ2-2|few|TRBV5-1
TGCGCCAGCAGCCTTAGACTAGCCAACACCGGGGAGCTGTTTTTT
CASSLRLANTGELFF
>.|TRBJ1-1|.|TRBV15
TGTGCCACCAGCAGCACAGCAGCAACAACTGAAGCTTTCTTT
CATSSTAATTEAFF
>.|TRBJ2-2|.|TRBV29-1
TGCAGCGTGTCGAGCAGAGGCACCGGGGAGCTGTTTTTT
CSVSSRGTGELFF
>TRBD2|TRBJ2-7|few|TRBV12-3/TRBV12-4
TGTGCCAGCAGTTTAACTAGCGGGGGGGCCCACGAGCAGTACTTC
CASSLTSGGAHEQYF
>TRBD2|TRBJ2-1|.|TRBV6-2/TRBV6-3
TGTGCCACATCACCGGGACTAGCGGGACCAAACTACAATGAGCAGTTCTTC
CATSPGLAGPNYNEQFF
>.|TRBJ2-1|.|TRBV20-1
TGCAGTGCTAGAGATCCAGGGGTTGTATCCTACAATGAGCAGTTCTTC
CSARDPGVVSYNEQFF
>.|TRBJ2-3|.|TRBV20-1
TGCAGTGCTAGAGATCAAAGGTTATCGGCAGATACGCAGTATTTT
CSARDQRLSADTQYF
>.|TRBJ2-7|many|TRBV12-3/TRBV12-4
TGTGCCAGCAGAGTAGGGGAAAGATCCTACGAGCAGTACTTC
CASRVGERSYEQYF
>.|TRBJ2-1|.|TRBV7-8
TGTGCCAGCAGCATCGACAGCCGCGGATGGCAGTTCTTC
CASSIDSRGWQFF
>TRBD1|TRBJ2-3|many|TRBV7-2
TGTGCCAGCAGCCCCGGGACAGGGCGCACAGATACGCAGTATTTT
CASSPGTGRTDTQYF
>.|TRBJ2-2|.|TRBV10-3
TGTGCCACCCAATGGACCCGTCAAGACACCGGGGAGCTGTTTTTT
CATQWTRQDTGELFF
>TRBD1|TRBJ2-7|few|TRBV6-2/TRBV6-3
TGTGCCAGCAACGGACAGGGTCGGGGGTACGAGCAGTACTTC
CASNGQGRGYEQYF
>.|TRBJ2-7|.|TRBV20-1
TGCAGTGCCCCCGGGACTCAAACAATCAAGCAGTACTTC
CSAPGTQTIKQYF
>.|TRBJ1-2|few|TRBV10-2
TGCGCCAGCAGTGACCCTGGACACAAAGCTAACTATGGCTACACCTTC
CASSDPGHKANYGYTF
>.|TRBJ1-2|few|TRBV4-3
TGCGCCAGCAGCCAAGAGGTGGCCGGAGCGAGAATCCACTATGGCTACACCTTC
CASSQEVAGARIHYGYTF
>.|TRBJ2-1|.|TRBV20-1
TGCAGTGCACCTCGACTCACCGGCTCCTACAATGAGCAGTTCTTC
CSAPRLTGSYNEQFF